The clone carrying this T cell receptor (beta chain) was detected once. The data were taken from a study of Graves' ophthalmopathy and Graves' hyperthyroidism. The authors amplified TCR beta CDR3 regions, and they did so from RNA transcripts for repertoire sequencing. In the first round, RT-PCR was carried out with HTBI primers, and a multiplex PCR formed the second round. TCRdb itself ran the multiplex PCR reads through MiXCR, one entry per CDR3 protein. The sample shows around 520,000 distinct CDR3 sequences, 35% to 45% of them seen only once. The CDR3 contains 15 residues. V was clipped by 4 bases and J by 9 bases, with 22 bases between them. Germline V gene sequence: CDR1 SQVTM, CDR2 ANQGSEA.

The receptor was derived from an adult man with Graves' hyperthyroidism. The V call is TRBV29-1, the J call TRBJ1-5, with a possible D match to TRBD1 (5 bases). The sequenced sample consisted of peripheral blood or thyroid tissue (not recorded which). The CDR3 loop reads CSVGGTAFWGRPQHF. CDR3 nucleotide sequence: TGCAGCGTTGGAGGGACCGCCTTCTGGGGCAGGCCCCAGCATTTT. The variable domain in full, with the rest retrieved from reference TRBV29-1 and TRBJ1-5, is SAVISQKPSRDICQRGTSLTIQCQVDSQVTMMFWYRQQPGQSLTLIATANQGSEATYESGFVIDKFPISRPNLTFSTLTVSNMSPEDSSIYLCSVGGTAFWGRPQHFGDGTRLSIL.